This T cell receptor (beta chain) was sequenced during a study of T cells in Graves' hyperthyroidism and ophthalmopathy. Findings and caveats of the study: Among clonotypes expanded in thyroid above 0.001, most were also found in blood. Median prediction lead before ophthalmopathy onset was about 6.7 months with the model.

The V and J ends lost 5 bases and 2 bases, in that order; junction bases with no gene match: 12. Looked up from germline, CDR1 is MDHEN and CDR2 is SYDVKM. The length of the CDR3 is 16 residues. Each 10 ml fresh peripheral blood draw supplied the PBMCs. Authors of the study amplified TCR beta CDR3 regions from RNA transcripts. The HTBI primer set was used in a first-round RT-PCR of the TCR CDR3. From the multiplex PCR reads, TCRdb called clonotypes with MiXCR, one entry per CDR3 protein. The sample carries about 580,000 distinct CDR3 sequences, around 13% recorded once. In this sample, this clonotype turned up many times. Its target is unknown.

The chain combines TRBV28 with TRBJ2-7, with 7 bases matching TRBD1. The material sequenced was blood. This sequence was found in a woman younger than 45 with Graves' hyperthyroidism that later progressed to Graves' ophthalmopathy. The CDR3 DNA reads TGTGCCAGCAGTGCCTTACAGGGGCGGAAACCCTACGAGCAGTACTTC. Translated: CASSALQGRKPYEQYF. Full variable domain (outside the CDR3, taken from reference TRBV28 and TRBJ2-7): DVKVTQSSRYLVKRTGEKVFLECVQDMDHENMFWYRQDPGLGLRLIYFSYDVKMKEKGDIPEGYSVSREKKERFSLILESASTNQTSMYLCASSALQGRKPYEQYFGPGTRLTVT.